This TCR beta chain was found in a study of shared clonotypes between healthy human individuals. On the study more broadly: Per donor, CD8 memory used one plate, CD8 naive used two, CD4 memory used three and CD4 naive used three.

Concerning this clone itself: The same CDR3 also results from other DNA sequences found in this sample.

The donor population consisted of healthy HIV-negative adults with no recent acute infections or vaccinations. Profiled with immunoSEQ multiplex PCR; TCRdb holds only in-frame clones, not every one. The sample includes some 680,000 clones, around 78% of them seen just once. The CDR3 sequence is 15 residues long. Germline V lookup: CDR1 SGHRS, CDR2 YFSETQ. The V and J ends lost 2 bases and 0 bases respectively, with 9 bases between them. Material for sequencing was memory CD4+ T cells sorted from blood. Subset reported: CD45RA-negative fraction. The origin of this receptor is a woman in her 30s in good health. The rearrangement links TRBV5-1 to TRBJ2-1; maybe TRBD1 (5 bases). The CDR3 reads CASSLDSYSYNEQFF. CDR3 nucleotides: TGCGCCAGCAGCTTAGACAGCTACTCCTACAATGAGCAGTTCTTC.